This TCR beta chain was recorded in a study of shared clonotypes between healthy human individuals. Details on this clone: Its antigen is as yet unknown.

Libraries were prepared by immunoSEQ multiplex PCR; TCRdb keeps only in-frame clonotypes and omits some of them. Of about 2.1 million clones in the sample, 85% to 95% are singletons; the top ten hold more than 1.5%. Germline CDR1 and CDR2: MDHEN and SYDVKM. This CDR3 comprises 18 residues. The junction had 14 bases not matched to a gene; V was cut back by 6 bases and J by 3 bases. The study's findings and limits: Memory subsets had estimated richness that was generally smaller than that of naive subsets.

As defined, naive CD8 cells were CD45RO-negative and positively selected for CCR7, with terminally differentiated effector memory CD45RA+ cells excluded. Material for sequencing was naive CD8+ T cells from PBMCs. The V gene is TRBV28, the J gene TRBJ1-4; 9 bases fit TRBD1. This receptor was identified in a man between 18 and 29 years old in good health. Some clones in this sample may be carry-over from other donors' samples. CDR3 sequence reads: CASSRINRGPLSNEKLFF. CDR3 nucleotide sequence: TGTGCCAGCAGCCGAATCAACAGGGGGCCTCTGTCTAATGAAAAACTGTTTTTT.